The present TCR beta chain was sequenced within a study of cytotoxic CD8 clonotypes in ibrutinib-treated CLL. Study context: Among the patients, around ten presented as relapsed/refractory and 15 as treatment-naive; 17 showed unmutated IGHV.

Germline values: CDR1 LGHNA, CDR2 YSLEER. Trimming at V came to 4 bases and at J to 6 bases, leaving 11 bases not matched to a gene. This CDR3 is 15 amino acids long. Some clones are missing from TCRdb's copy, which holds only in-frame ones; the method was immunoSEQ multiplex PCR. The sample has about 140,000 clones; about three quarters are singletons. The gene calls are TRBV4-3 and TRBJ1-1, with 7 positions matching TRBD1. This receptor was obtained from a human donor with chronic lymphocytic leukemia. Sequencing was performed on PBMCs, taken after 24 months of ibrutinib treatment. The CDR3 bases are TGCGCCAGCAGCCGTCGGACAGGAGCTATCTCTGAAGCTTTCTTT. Translated, it gives CASSRRTGAISEAFF.